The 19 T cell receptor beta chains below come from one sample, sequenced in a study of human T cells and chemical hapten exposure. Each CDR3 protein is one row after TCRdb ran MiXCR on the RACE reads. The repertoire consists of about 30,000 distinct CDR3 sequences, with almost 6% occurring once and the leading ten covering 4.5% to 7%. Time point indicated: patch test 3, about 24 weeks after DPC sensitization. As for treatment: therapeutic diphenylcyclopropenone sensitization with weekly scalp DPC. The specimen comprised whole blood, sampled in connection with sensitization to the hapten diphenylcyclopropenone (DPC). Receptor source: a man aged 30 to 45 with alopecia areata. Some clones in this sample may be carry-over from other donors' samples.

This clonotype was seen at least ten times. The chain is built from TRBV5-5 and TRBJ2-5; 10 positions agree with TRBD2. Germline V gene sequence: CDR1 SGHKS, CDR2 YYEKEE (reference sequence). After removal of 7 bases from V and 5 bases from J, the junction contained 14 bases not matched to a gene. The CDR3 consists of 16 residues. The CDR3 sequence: CASQRTPTSGQETQYF. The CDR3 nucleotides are TGTGCCAGCCAACGAACTCCGACTAGCGGGCAGGAGACCCAGTACTTC.

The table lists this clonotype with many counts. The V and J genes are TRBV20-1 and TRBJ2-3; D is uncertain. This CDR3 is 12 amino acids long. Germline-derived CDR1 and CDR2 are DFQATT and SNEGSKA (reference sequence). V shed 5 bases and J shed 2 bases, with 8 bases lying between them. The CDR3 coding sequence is TGCAGTGCTCGGCCAGTCACAGATACGCAGTATTTT. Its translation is CSARPVTDTQYF.

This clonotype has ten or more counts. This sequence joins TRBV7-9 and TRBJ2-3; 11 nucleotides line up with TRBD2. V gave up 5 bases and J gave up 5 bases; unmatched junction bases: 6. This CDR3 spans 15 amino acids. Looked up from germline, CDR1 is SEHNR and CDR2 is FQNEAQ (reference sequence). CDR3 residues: CASSRSGGAVDTQYF. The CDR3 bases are TGTGCCAGCAGCCGTAGCGGGGGGGCCGTAGATACGCAGTATTTT.

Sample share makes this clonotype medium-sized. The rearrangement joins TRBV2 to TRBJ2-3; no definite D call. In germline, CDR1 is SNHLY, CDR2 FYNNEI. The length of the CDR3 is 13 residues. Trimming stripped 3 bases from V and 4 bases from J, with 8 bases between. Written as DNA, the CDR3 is TGTGCCAGCAGTGATCCCCCTGCAGATACGCAGTATTTT. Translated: CASSDPPADTQYF.

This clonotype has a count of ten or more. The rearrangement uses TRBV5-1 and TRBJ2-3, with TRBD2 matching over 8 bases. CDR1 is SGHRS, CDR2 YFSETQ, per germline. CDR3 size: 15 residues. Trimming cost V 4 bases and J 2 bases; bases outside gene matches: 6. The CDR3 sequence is CASSVAGSTTDTQYF. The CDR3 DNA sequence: TGCGCCAGCAGCGTAGCGGGGAGTACCACAGATACGCAGTATTTT.

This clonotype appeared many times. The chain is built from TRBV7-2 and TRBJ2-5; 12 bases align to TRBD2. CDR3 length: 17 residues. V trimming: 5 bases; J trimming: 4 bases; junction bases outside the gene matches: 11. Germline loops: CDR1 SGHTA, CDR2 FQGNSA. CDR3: CASSLTILAGGGETQYF. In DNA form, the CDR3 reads TGTGCCAGCAGCCTGACCATACTAGCGGGAGGAGGAGAGACCCAGTACTTC. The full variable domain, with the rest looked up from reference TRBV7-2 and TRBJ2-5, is GAGVSQSPSNKVTEKGKDVELRCDPISGHTALYWYRQSLGQGLEFLIYFQGNSAPDKSGLPSDRFSAERTGGSVSTLTIQRTQQEDSAVYLCASSLTILAGGGETQYFGPGTRLLVL.

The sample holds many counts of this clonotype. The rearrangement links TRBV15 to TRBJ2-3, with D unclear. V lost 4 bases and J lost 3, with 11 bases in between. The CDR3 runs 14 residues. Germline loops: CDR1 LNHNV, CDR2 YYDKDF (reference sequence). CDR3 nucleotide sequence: TGTGCCACCAGCAACGAGGTTCTAACAGATACGCAGTATTTT. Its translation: CATSNEVLTDTQYF.

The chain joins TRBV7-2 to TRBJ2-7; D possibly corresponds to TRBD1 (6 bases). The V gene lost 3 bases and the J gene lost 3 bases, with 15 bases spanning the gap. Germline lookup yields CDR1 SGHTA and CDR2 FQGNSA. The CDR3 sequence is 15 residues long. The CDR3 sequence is CASSFRAGQIYEQYF. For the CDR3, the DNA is TGTGCCAGCAGCTTTAGAGCTGGACAGATCTACGAGCAGTACTTC.

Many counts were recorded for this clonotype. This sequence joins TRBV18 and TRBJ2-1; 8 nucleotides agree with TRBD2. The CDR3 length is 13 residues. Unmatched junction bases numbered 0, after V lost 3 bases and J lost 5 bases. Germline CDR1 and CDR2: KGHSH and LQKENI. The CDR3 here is CASSPGLDNEQFF. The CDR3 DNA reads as TGTGCCAGCTCACCGGGACTAGACAATGAGCAGTTCTTC. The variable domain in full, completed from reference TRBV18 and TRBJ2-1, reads NAGVMQNPRHLVRRRGQEARLRCSPMKGHSHVYWYRQLPEEGLKFMVYLQKENIIDESGMPKERFSAEFPKEGPSILRIQQVVRGDSAAYFCASSPGLDNEQFFGPGTRLTVL.

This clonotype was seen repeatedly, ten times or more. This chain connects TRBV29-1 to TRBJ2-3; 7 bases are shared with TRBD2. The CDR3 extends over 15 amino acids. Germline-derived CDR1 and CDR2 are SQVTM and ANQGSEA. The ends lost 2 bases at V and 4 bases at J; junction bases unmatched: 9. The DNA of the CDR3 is TGCAGCGTTGAAAGCGGGGATGTCCTCGCAGATACGCAGTATTTT. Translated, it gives CSVESGDVLADTQYF.

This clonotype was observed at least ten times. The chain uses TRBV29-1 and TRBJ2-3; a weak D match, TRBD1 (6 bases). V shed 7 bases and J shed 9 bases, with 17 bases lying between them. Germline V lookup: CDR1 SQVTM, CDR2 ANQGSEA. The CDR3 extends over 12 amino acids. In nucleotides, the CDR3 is TGCAGCGCCTACCCGGGACACACCACGCAGTATTTT. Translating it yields CSAYPGHTTQYF.

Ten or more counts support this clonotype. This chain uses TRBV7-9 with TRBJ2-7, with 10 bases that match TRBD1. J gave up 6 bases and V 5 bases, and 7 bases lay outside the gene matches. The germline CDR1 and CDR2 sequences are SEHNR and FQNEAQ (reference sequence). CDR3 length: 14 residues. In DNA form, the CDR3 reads TGTGCCAGCAGCCCTACTGGACAGGGGGGCGAGCAGTACTTC. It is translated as CASSPTGQGGEQYF.

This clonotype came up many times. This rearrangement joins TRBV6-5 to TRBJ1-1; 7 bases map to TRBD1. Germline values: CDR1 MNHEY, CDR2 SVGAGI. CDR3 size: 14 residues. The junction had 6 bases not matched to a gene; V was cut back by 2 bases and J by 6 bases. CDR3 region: CASSYRTGGSEAFF. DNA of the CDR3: TGTGCCAGCAGTTACAGGACAGGTGGCTCTGAAGCTTTCTTT.

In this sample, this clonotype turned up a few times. The CDR3 bases are TGTGCCAGCAGCCAAGAAACGGCGTGGAAAACGAACACCGGGGAGCTGTTTTTT. It codes for CASSQETAWKTNTGELFF. This rearrangement joins TRBV4-2 to TRBJ2-2; D is unresolved. The V end was cut by 0 bases, the J end by 0 bases, with 14 bases between. Germline V gives CDR1 LGHNA, CDR2 YNFKEQ. This CDR3 is 18 amino acids long.

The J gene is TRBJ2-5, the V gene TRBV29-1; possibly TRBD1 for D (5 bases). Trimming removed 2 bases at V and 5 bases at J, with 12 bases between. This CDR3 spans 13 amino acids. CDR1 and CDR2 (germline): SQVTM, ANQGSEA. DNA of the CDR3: TGCAGCGTTGAATATGGGGCCAGGGAGACCCAGTACTTC. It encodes CSVEYGARETQYF.

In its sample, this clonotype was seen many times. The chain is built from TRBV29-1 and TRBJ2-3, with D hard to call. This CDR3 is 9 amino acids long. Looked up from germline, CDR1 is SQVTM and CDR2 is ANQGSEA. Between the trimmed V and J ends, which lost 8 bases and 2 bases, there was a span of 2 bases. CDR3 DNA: TGCAGCACCACAGATACGCAGTATTTT. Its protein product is CSTTDTQYF.

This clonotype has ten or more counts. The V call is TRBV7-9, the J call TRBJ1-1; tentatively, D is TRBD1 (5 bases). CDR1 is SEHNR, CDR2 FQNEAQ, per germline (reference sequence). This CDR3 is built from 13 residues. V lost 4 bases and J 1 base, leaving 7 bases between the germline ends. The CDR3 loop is CASSSQGNTEAFF. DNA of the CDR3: TGTGCCAGCAGCTCTCAGGGGAACACTGAAGCTTTCTTT. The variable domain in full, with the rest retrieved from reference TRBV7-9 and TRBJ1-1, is DTGVSQNPRHKITKRGQNVTFRCDPISEHNRLYWYRQTLGQGPEFLTYFQNEAQLEKSRLLSDRFSAERPKGSFSTLEIQRTEQGDSAMYLCASSSQGNTEAFFGQGTRLTVV.

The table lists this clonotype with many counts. The CDR3 nucleotides are TGTGCCAGCAGCTTAGTTAACGAGCAGTACTTC. This translates into CASSLVNEQYF. The chain employs TRBV7-6 and TRBJ2-7; D gene uncertain. This CDR3 has 11 amino acids. Trimming left V 1 base short and J 5 bases short, with 3 bases between. CDR1 and CDR2 from the germline V gene are SGHVS and FNYEAQ.

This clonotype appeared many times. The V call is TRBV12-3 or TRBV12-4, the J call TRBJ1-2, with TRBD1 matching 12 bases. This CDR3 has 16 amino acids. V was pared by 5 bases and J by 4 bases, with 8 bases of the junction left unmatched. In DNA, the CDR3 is TGTGCCAGCAGTGGTGTACCGGGACAGGGGGCCTATGGCTACACCTTC. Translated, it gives CASSGVPGQGAYGYTF.